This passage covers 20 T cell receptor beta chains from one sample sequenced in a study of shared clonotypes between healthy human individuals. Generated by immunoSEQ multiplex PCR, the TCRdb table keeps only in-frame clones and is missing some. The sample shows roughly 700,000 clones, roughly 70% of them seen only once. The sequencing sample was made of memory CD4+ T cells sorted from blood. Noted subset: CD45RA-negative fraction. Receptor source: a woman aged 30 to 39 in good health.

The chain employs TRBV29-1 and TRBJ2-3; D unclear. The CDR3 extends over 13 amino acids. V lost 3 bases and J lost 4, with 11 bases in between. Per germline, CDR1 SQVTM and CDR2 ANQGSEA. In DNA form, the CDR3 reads TGCAGCGTTGAGGCCGTCTTCTCAGATACGCAGTATTTT. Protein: CSVEAVFSDTQYF.

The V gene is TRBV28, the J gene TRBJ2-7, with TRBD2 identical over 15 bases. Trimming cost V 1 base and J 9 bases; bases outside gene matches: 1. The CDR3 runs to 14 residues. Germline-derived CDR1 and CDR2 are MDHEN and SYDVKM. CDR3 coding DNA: TGTGCCAGCAGTTTATCGGGACTAGCGGGAGGGCAGTACTTC. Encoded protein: CASSLSGLAGGQYF. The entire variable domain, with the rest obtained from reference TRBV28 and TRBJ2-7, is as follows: DVKVTQSSRYLVKRTGEKVFLECVQDMDHENMFWYRQDPGLGLRLIYFSYDVKMKEKGDIPEGYSVSREKKERFSLILESASTNQTSMYLCASSLSGLAGGQYFGPGTRLTVT.

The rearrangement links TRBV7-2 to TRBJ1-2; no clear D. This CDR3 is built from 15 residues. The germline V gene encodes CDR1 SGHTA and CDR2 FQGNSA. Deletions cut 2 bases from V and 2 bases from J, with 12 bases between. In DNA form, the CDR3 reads TGTGCCAGCAGCTTAATGAGGGTTAGCAACTATGGCTACACCTTC. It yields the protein CASSLMRVSNYGYTF.

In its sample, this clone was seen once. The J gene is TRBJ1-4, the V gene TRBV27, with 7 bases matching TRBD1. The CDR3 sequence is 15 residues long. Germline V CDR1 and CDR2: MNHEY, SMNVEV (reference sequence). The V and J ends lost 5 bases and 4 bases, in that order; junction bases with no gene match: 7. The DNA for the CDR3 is TGTGCCAGCAGTCCACTCCAGGGGGTTAATGAAAAACTGTTTTTT. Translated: CASSPLQGVNEKLFF.

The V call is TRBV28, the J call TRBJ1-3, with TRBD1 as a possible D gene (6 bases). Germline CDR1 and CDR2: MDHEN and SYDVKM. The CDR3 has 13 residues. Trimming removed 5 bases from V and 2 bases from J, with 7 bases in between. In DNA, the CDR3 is TGTGCCAGCAGTACAGGGCCTGGAAACACCATATATTTT. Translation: CASSTGPGNTIYF. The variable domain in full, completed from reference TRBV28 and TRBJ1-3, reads DVKVTQSSRYLVKRTGEKVFLECVQDMDHENMFWYRQDPGLGLRLIYFSYDVKMKEKGDIPEGYSVSREKKERFSLILESASTNQTSMYLCASSTGPGNTIYFGEGSWLTVV.

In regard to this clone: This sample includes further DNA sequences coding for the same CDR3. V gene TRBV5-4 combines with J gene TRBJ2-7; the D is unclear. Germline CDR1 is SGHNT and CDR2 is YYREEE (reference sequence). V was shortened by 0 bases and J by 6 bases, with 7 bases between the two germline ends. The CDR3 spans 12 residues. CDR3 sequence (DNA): TGTGCCAGCAGCTTGGAAGCTTTCGAGCAGTACTTC. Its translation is CASSLEAFEQYF.

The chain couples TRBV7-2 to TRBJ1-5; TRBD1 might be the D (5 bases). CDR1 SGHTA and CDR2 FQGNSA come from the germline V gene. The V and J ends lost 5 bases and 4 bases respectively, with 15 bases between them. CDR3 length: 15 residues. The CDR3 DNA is TGTGCCAGCAGCACAACCGGGACGTCAAATCAGCCCCAGCATTTT. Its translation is CASSTTGTSNQPQHF. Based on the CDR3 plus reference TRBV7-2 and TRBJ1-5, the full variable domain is GAGVSQSPSNKVTEKGKDVELRCDPISGHTALYWYRQSLGQGLEFLIYFQGNSAPDKSGLPSDRFSAERTGGSVSTLTIQRTQQEDSAVYLCASSTTGTSNQPQHFGDGTRLSIL.

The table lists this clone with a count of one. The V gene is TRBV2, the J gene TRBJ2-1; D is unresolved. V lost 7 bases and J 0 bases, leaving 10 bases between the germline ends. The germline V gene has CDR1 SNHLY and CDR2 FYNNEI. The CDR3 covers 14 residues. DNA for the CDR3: TGTGCCAGCAACGGGCCCAACTCCTACAATGAGCAGTTCTTC. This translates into CASNGPNSYNEQFF.

The CDR3 coding sequence is TGCGCCAGCAGCAAGGACAGGGGGAATGAGCAGTTCTTC. Amino acids: CASSKDRGNEQFF. This chain connects TRBV5-1 to TRBJ2-1; 10 bases match TRBD1. J was trimmed by 7 bases and V by 4 bases; bases with no gene match: 2. CDR3 length equals 13 residues. The germline V gene encodes CDR1 SGHRS and CDR2 YFSETQ.

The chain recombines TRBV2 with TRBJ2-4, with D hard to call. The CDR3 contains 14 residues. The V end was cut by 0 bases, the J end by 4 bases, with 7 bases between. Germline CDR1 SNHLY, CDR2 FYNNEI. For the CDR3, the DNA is TGTGCCAGCAGTGAAGCGAGCTTAAAAAACATTCAGTACTTC. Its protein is CASSEASLKNIQYF.

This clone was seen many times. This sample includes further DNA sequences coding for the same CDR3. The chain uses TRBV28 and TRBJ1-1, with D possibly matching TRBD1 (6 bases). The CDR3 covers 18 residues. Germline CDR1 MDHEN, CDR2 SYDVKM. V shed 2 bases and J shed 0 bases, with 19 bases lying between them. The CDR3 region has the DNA TGTGCCAGCAGTTTAGGGAGATGGGTCAGGGGAATGAACACTGAAGCTTTCTTT. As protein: CASSLGRWVRGMNTEAFF.

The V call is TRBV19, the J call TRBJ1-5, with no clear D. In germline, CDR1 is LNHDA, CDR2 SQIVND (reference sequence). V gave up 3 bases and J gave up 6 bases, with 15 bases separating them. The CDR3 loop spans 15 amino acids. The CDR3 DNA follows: TGTGCCAGTAGTATCAAGGGCGGACTCAGTCAGCCCCAGCATTTT. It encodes CASSIKGGLSQPQHF.

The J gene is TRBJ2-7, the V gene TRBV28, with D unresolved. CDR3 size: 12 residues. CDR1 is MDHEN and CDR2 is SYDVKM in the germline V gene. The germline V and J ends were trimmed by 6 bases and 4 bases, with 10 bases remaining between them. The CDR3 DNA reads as TGTGCCAGCAGGCCTGACTGGTACGAGCAGTACTTC. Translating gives CASRPDWYEQYF.

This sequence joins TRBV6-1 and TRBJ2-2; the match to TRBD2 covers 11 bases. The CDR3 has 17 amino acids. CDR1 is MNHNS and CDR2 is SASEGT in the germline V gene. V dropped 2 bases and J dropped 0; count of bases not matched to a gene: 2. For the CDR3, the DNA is TGTGCCAGCAGTGAACTAGCGGGAGGATCGAACACCGGGGAGCTGTTTTTT. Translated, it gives CASSELAGGSNTGELFF.

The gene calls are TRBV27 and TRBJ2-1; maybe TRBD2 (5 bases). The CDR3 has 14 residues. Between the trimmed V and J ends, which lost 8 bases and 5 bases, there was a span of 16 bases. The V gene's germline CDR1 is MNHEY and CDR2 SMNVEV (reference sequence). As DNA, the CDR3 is TGTGCCAGCTCAGGTATGAGGGCCCACAATGAGCAGTTCTTC. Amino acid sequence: CASSGMRAHNEQFF.

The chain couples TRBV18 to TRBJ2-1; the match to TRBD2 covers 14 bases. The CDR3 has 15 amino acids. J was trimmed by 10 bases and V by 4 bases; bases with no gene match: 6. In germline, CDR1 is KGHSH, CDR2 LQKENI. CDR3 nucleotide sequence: TGTGCCAGCTCACGAACCGGGACTAGCGGGAGCGAGCAGTTCTTC. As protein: CASSRTGTSGSEQFF.

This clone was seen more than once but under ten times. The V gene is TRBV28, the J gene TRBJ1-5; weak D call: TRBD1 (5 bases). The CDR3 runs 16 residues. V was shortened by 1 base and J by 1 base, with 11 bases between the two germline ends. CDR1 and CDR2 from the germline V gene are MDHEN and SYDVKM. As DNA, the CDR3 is TGTGCCAGCAGTTTATCCCCAGGGTTGAGCAATCAGCCCCAGCATTTT. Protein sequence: CASSLSPGLSNQPQHF.

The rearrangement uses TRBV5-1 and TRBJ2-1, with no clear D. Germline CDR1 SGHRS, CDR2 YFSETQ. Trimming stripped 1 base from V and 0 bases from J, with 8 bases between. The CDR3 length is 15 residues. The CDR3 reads CASSLSASSYNEQFF. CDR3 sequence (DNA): TGCGCCAGCAGCTTGTCGGCGAGCTCCTACAATGAGCAGTTCTTC.

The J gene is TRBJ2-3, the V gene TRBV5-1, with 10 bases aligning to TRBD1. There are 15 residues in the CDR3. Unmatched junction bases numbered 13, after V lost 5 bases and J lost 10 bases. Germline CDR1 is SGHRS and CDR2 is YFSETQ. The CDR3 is CASRHTGTGDRAQYF. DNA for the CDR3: TGCGCCAGCAGACATACCGGGACAGGGGACAGGGCGCAGTATTTT.

CDR3 amino acids: CASSDPGQGYEQYF. CDR3 in DNA: TGCGCCAGCAGTGACCCGGGGCAGGGTTACGAGCAGTACTTC. V usage is TRBV10-1 and J usage is TRBJ2-7; D may correspond to TRBD1 or TRBD2 (5 bases each). The CDR3 extends over 14 amino acids. V was trimmed by 3 bases and J by 4 bases, leaving 13 bases between them. Germline V gene sequence: CDR1 WNHNN, CDR2 SYGVQD (reference sequence).